This T cell receptor (beta chain) was sequenced during a study of shared clonotypes between healthy human individuals (dated by TCRdb to 2018 to 2020). For context, the study as a whole: Three men and two women, aged 18 to 49 years, made up the cohort. Per donor, three plates each were used for CD4 naive and CD4 memory, two for CD8 naive, and one for CD8 memory. The study deeply sequenced blood TCR repertoires of five healthy adults to estimate repertoire size and the extent of clonotype sharing between individuals. Libraries were prepared and TCR repertoires were sequenced by different laboratories using diverse techniques, in order to increase sequencing depth and limit assay-specific biases. Leukapheresis yielded between about 0.94 and 9.5 billion PBMCs per donor. Study-wide findings and limitations: Pairwise subsampling indicated that sequencing depth was expected to affect the degree of clonotype sharing among donors. Roughly 5.2% of naive CD4, roughly 3.5% of naive CD8, roughly 2.4% of memory CD4, and more than 0.35% of memory CD8 clonotypes were shared across several donors. Compared with non-shared clonotypes, clonotypes shared by all four sorted-subset donors had higher generation probabilities. Even with the large sequencing depth, rarefaction of the sorted-subset datasets indicated that sequencing was incomplete. Because the study included only a small number of donors, the genetic and exposure-history diversity represented was limited. Sampling was restricted to blood, and TCR repertoires in tissue are likely to differ from TCR repertoires in blood. Naive subsets generally had larger estimated clonotype richness than memory subsets.

With respect to this clone: Its specific antigen is unknown. Per-base quality was not reported, and no clone a single base away is much larger than it. The sample has other DNA sequences that encode this CDR3 too.

Looking up the germline V gene yields CDR1 SGHRS and CDR2 YFSETQ. Deletion took 0 bases off V and 8 bases off J, with a span of 11 bases between the germline ends. The CDR3, from cysteine to phenylalanine, totals 13 residues. Of all the DNA, just the CDR3 is kept, 39 bases in frame from base 1. TCR CDR3 regions were amplified from genomic DNA by multiplex PCR using the deep immunoSEQ assay. Genomic DNA extracted from each cell subset was distributed evenly over all wells of several immunoSEQ 96-well plates, and each plate served as one replicate. Each replicate PCR for sorted subsets received roughly 0.2 ug genomic DNA, equal to roughly 30,000 T cell genomes. Purified libraries were measured with a Qubit 3.0 fluorometer, size-checked on a Bioanalyzer 2100, and measured again with the KAPA Library Quantification kit. Each immunoSEQ 96-well plate was sequenced on its own single-read 150-cycle Illumina NextSeq 550 flow cell. The study's own analysis went as follows. Because the immunoSEQ output held only junctional sequences and lacked quality scores, the filtering could not match the filtering applied to full-length reads. Sequences were annotated with PyIR, a Python wrapper for IgBLAST v1.9, and V/J genes and CDR3 were assigned using IMGT germline references. Any read was removed if the V/J assignment was weak (E-value above 1e-6), the CDR3 was missing, or the read contained stop codons, out-of-frame junctions, or ambiguous translated residues. A V3J clonotype was defined by an identical inferred V gene, J gene, and CDR3 amino acid sequence. Percentage overlap between repertoires was calculated by dividing the number of shared unique clonotypes by the size of the smaller repertoire. Three approaches were used to assess repertoire richness: RTK rarefaction, the Chao1 estimator, and Recon v2.1 estimates of unobserved clonotypes. For all TCRbeta clonotypes obtained by the gDNA method from a handful of donors, generation probabilities were computed with OLGA. TCRdb took this table from immuneACCESS and kept in-frame rearrangements with V and J called. Such tables lack part of the clones; where checked against another copy, unresolved V genes explain under half of the gap, and the rest is unexplained. That table furnishes V, J and clone size, whereas the DNA furnished D and trimming. This sample comprises 2 million to 3 million clones, more than 85% of them detected only once. The ten biggest clones cover about 0.34% of the sample.

The donors were healthy, HIV-negative adults with no recently reported acute infections or vaccinations. All donors were Caucasian adults living in Nashville, Tennessee, USA. Magnetic negative selection was used to enrich CD4+ T cells, after which naive cells were positively selected on CD45RA and the negative fraction became the memory subset. Blood was obtained by leukapheresis, after which PBMCs were separated by Ficoll-Histopaque density gradient centrifugation and cryopreserved in liquid nitrogen vapor phase. Analytical flow cytometry was used to check the purity and quantity of every magnetically sorted T cell population. Genomic DNA was isolated from every sorted fraction and measured by UV absorbance on a Nanodrop 2000c.

This TCR was recovered from a man between 18 and 35 years old in good health. Some clones in this sample may be carry-over from other donors' samples. The sequence joins TRBV5-1 to TRBJ1-2; 5 matching bases give a weak D call of TRBD1. Material for sequencing was naive CD4+ T cells from PBMCs. Sample cell subset or site, as interpreted from the label and publication: CD45RA+ positively selected. DNA sequence: TGCGCCAGCAGCTTGGTAGGGGCCGGGGGCTACACCTTC. It translates as CASSLVGAGGYTF.